The 16 T cell receptor beta chains listed next were all sequenced from one sample in a study of PD-1 blockade in mismatch repair-deficient tumors. The data were produced by immunoSEQ multiplex PCR, yet TCRdb's version contains in-frame clones alone and is incomplete. The sample holds 100,000 to 150,000 clones, around 86% seen once. The sequencing here drew on peripheral blood, taken 44 weeks after starting pembrolizumab. The receptors originated from an adult with mismatch repair-deficient cancer.

The rearrangement links TRBV19 to TRBJ1-2; D remains unclear. Deletions cut 0 bases from V and 0 bases from J, with 11 bases between. The CDR3 covers 16 residues. The germline V gene has CDR1 LNHDA and CDR2 SQIVND (reference sequence). The CDR3 region is CASSIEEGIANYGYTF. In DNA form, the CDR3 reads TGTGCCAGTAGTATAGAAGAGGGAATAGCTAACTATGGCTACACCTTC.

This clone was found once. V usage is TRBV1 and J usage is TRBJ1-1. TRBV1 is a documented pseudogene. The CDR3 totals 13 residues. CDR3 DNA sequence: TGCACCAGCAGCCTCCCAGGGCGGGTAGGAGCTTTCTTT. Its translation: CTSSLPGRVGAFF.

The chain is built from TRBV11-2 and TRBJ2-1; 9 positions match TRBD2. From germline, CDR1 is SGHAT and CDR2 FQNNGV. The V gene end was trimmed by 1 base and the J gene end by 5 bases; junction bases not matched to a gene: 12. CDR3 length equals 18 residues. This CDR3 is CASSLAGAIAGVHNEQFF. CDR3 in DNA: TGTGCCAGCAGCTTAGCCGGTGCAATAGCGGGGGTACACAATGAGCAGTTCTTC.

The V and J genes are TRBV30 and TRBJ1-2, with 7 bases identical to TRBD1. The CDR3 is 16 amino acids. V was clipped by 2 bases and J by 1 base; unmatched bases: 10. The V gene's germline CDR1 is GTSNPN and CDR2 SVGIG (reference sequence). CDR3 DNA: TGTGCCTGGAGTCCCTGGACAGGAACTATTAACTATGGCTACACCTTC. Its translation: CAWSPWTGTINYGYTF.

The V and J genes are TRBV4-3 and TRBJ2-1; 8 nucleotides match TRBD2. V shed 1 base, J shed 6 bases, and the junction held 17 bases outside the gene matches. The CDR3 runs 19 residues. CDR1 is LGHNA and CDR2 is YSLEER in the germline V gene. The CDR3 region is CASSQVRGSGSGRFNEQFF. CDR3 nucleotide sequence: TGCGCCAGCAGCCAAGTCCGGGGCTCGGGGAGCGGGAGATTCAATGAGCAGTTCTTC.

This chain links TRBV7-8 with TRBJ2-3; no reliable D call. CDR1 and CDR2 from the germline V gene are SGHVS and FQNEAQ. Trimming shortened V by 3 bases and J by 4 bases, and 8 bases separated the two germline ends. The CDR3 totals 13 residues. The CDR3 is CASSFVVSDTQYF. Here the CDR3 DNA reads TGTGCCAGCAGCTTTGTGGTATCAGATACGCAGTATTTT.

V is TRBV14 and J is TRBJ2-7; D is possibly TRBD2 (6 bases). V gave up 3 bases and J gave up 0 bases, with 9 bases separating them. The CDR3 spans 14 residues. Germline V gene data show CDR1 as SGHDN and CDR2 as FVKESK. The chain's CDR3 is CASSQEGISYEQYF. The CDR3 coding sequence is TGTGCCAGCAGCCAGGAGGGGATCTCCTACGAGCAGTACTTC. The full variable domain, its missing parts supplied by reference TRBV14 and TRBJ2-7, is EAGVTQFPSHSVIEKGQTVTLRCDPISGHDNLYWYRRVMGKEIKFLLHFVKESKQDESGMPNNRFLAERTGGTYSTLKVQPAELEDSGVYFCASSQEGISYEQYFGPGTRLTVT.

The rearrangement uses TRBV6-5 and TRBJ2-3; tentative D call: TRBD2 (6 bases). V was shortened by 6 bases and J by 0 bases, with 10 bases between the two germline ends. Germline V gene data show CDR1 as MNHEY and CDR2 as SVGAGI. This CDR3 comprises 14 residues. CDR3 loop: CASRPGLSTDTQYF. Written as DNA, the CDR3 is TGTGCCAGCAGGCCGGGACTCAGCACAGATACGCAGTATTTT.

The genes are TRBV7-6 and TRBJ2-6, with D unresolved. The CDR3 sequence is 14 residues long. Looked up from germline, CDR1 is SGHVS and CDR2 is FNYEAQ. Trimming stripped 4 bases from V and 0 bases from J, with 4 bases between. The CDR3 coding sequence is TGTGCCAGCAGCTCCGTCTCTGGGGCCAACGTCCTGACTTTC. Translating it yields CASSSVSGANVLTF.

The chain links TRBV2 to TRBJ2-1; the D gene is possibly TRBD1 (5 bases). This CDR3 has 17 residues. Germline lookup yields CDR1 SNHLY and CDR2 FYNNEI. Trimming took off 3 bases at V and 2 bases at J, with 17 bases between the two ends. The CDR3 reads CASSDPGPAPAYNEQFF. DNA for the CDR3: TGTGCCAGCAGTGATCCAGGGCCAGCACCTGCCTACAATGAGCAGTTCTTC.

CDR3 DNA sequence: TGTGCCTGGAGGGACAGGGGAAACACCATATATTTT. Translation gives CAWRDRGNTIYF. This chain joins TRBV30 and TRBJ1-3; 7 nucleotides line up with TRBD1. The germline V gene has CDR1 GTSNPN and CDR2 SVGIG (reference sequence). This CDR3 region has 12 residues. After removal of 3 bases from V and 4 bases from J, the junction contained 0 bases not matched to a gene.

This clone came up once. The V call is TRBV4-1, the J call TRBJ2-5, with D unclear. CDR3 size: 13 residues. Germline CDR1 reads MGHRA; CDR2 reads YSYEKL. V was shortened by 2 bases and J by 4 bases, with 8 bases between the two germline ends. CDR3 coding DNA: TGCGCCAGCAGCCAACCACCTTCAGAGACCCAGTACTTC. It yields the protein CASSQPPSETQYF.

V is TRBV25-1 and J is TRBJ2-7, with D possibly TRBD2 on 7 matching bases. V was clipped by 2 bases and J by 1 base, with 18 bases between them. This CDR3 contains 17 residues. CDR1 and CDR2 (germline): MGHDK, SYGVNS. DNA for the CDR3: TGTGCCAGCAGTGAAAGAGGGGGGGCCCCTAAGTCCTACGAGCAGTACTTC. Its translation: CASSERGGAPKSYEQYF.

This chain joins TRBV29-1 and TRBJ2-7; TRBD2 aligns across 7 bases. The ends lost 5 bases at V and 4 bases at J; junction bases unmatched: 8. The CDR3 contains 13 residues. From germline, CDR1 is SQVTM and CDR2 ANQGSEA. The CDR3 DNA reads TGCAGCGTTTCGACTAGCCGGGCATACGAGCAGTACTTC. As protein: CSVSTSRAYEQYF.

This clone has a handful of counts. The chain joins TRBV6-4 to TRBJ2-6; D is undetermined. The CDR3 covers 16 residues. V was pared by 0 bases and J by 0 bases, with 6 bases between. Germline V gene data show CDR1 as MRHNA and CDR2 as SNTAGT. This CDR3 reads CASSDSTNSGANVLTF. The CDR3 bases are TGTGCCAGCAGTGACTCGACAAACTCTGGGGCCAACGTCCTGACTTTC.

This clone was detected a few times. V is TRBV12-5 and J is TRBJ1-5; weak D call: TRBD1 (6 bases). Germline V gene sequence: CDR1 LGHNT, CDR2 FRNRAP. Trimming left V 4 bases short and J 5 bases short, with 12 bases between. The CDR3 loop spans 14 amino acids. Written as DNA, the CDR3 is TGTGCTAGTGGTTCGGACAGCGGGGATCAGCCCCAGCATTTT. Amino acid sequence: CASGSDSGDQPQHF.